The TCR beta chain described here comes from a study of T cell repertoires in cytomegalovirus infection. Across the study: Through public TCR beta signatures, both CMV infection and matching HLA type were indicated.

Only a few counts were recorded for this clonotype. Its antigen is unidentified. TCRdb fed the reads into MiXCR, producing one record per CDR3 protein. The sample includes about 490,000 distinct CDR3 sequences, roughly 10% of them seen just once. General study findings and limits: Public TCR beta family frequency separated CMV-and-HLA carriers, including in an independent cohort. HLA-C-restricted CMV-specific TCR beta clonotypes were dominant in the ex vivo response.

Germline V gene lookup returns CDR1 DFQATT and CDR2 SNEGSKA (reference sequence). V shed 5 bases and J shed 0 bases, with 8 bases lying between them. This CDR3 spans 13 amino acids. This receptor was obtained from a human donor in good health (CMV status not recorded). Some clones in this sample may be carry-over from other donors' samples. Sequenced material: PBMCs. The J gene is TRBJ1-3, the V gene TRBV20-1; D unclear. The CDR3 spells CSAPPASGNTIYF. The CDR3 DNA reads TGCAGTGCTCCTCCAGCCTCTGGAAACACCATATATTTT.